The 28 T cell receptor beta chains below come from one sample, sequenced in a study of vaccination effects on CD4 cells after COVID-19. No antigens are known for them. Some clones are missing from TCRdb's copy, which holds only in-frame ones; the method was immunoSEQ multiplex PCR. The sample includes about 41,000 clones, roughly 70% seen only once; the top ten take roughly 24%. Ahead of sequencing, the ViraFEST assay grew antigen-specific CD4+ T cells using viral peptide pools. The culture ran for about 11 days, and then CD4+ T cells were isolated. The healthy vaccine recipients, who had no prior SARS-CoV-2 infection, showed negative nucleocapsid antibodies. The sample was CD4+ T cells from PBMCs cultured with HCoV-OC43 spike peptides, taken before COVID-19 vaccination. Subset noted: HCoV-OC43 spike overlapping peptide pool stimulation. These TCRs come from a human donor who received a COVID-19 vaccine.

The chain recombines TRBV9 with TRBJ2-3; D not certain. The CDR3 has 13 residues. V shed 1 base and J shed 4 bases, with 7 bases lying between them. The germline gives CDR1 SGDLS, CDR2 YYNGEE. Written as DNA, the CDR3 is TGTGCCAGCAGCGTACGAAACGCAGATACGCAGTATTTT. This codes for CASSVRNADTQYF.

V gene TRBV5-1 combines with J gene TRBJ2-6; D could derive from TRBD1 or TRBD2 (6 bases each). Trimming removed 0 bases at V and 2 bases at J, with 9 bases between. The CDR3 consists of 16 residues. Looked up from germline, CDR1 is SGHRS and CDR2 is YFSETQ. Written as DNA, the CDR3 is TGCGCCAGCAGCTTGGTGGGGGGCGCTGGGGCCAACGTCCTGACTTTC. Amino acid sequence: CASSLVGGAGANVLTF.

This chain connects TRBV30 to TRBJ2-7; the D is unclear. Germline-derived CDR1 and CDR2 are GTSNPN and SVGIG (reference sequence). The V end lost 0 bases, the J end lost 4 bases, and 13 bases lay between the germline ends. The CDR3 has 14 amino acids. The CDR3 bases are TGTGCCTGGAGTGTACCCCGTCTACCATACGAGCAGTACTTC. Its protein is CAWSVPRLPYEQYF.

The V and J genes are TRBV2 and TRBJ1-1; no clear D. V lost 6 bases, J lost 0 bases, and 11 bases lay in between. The CDR3 consists of 14 residues. The germline V gene encodes CDR1 SNHLY and CDR2 FYNNEI. As DNA, the CDR3 is TGTGCCAGCAGGCCCCAGGCGATGAACACTGAAGCTTTCTTT. Its translation is CASRPQAMNTEAFF.

A few counts support this clone. The chain carries TRBV12-3 or TRBV12-4 and TRBJ1-5; D call uncertain. V lost 6 bases and J lost 9, with 12 bases in between. CDR3 length equals 12 residues. The DNA for the CDR3 is TGTGCCAGCAGCCACGAGGGTGCGCCCCAGCATTTT. Amino acid sequence: CASSHEGAPQHF.

V and J are TRBV5-1 and TRBJ1-2; D gene uncertain. This CDR3 region has 13 residues. V lost 2 bases and J 6 bases, leaving 11 bases between the germline ends. In germline, CDR1 is SGHRS, CDR2 YFSETQ. CDR3 in DNA: TGCGCCAGCAGCTTATACAGCAGTAATGGCTACACCTTC. Protein product: CASSLYSSNGYTF.

This clone has only a few counts. The V gene is TRBV5-1, the J gene TRBJ2-3; D is unclear. V shed 4 bases and J shed 1 base, with 10 bases lying between them. The CDR3 is 14 amino acids. Germline assignment: CDR1 SGHRS and CDR2 YFSETQ. The CDR3 here is CASSPSTGTDTQYF. In nucleotides, the CDR3 is TGCGCCAGCAGCCCTTCAACGGGCACAGATACGCAGTATTTT.

V is TRBV7-9 and J is TRBJ2-1, with 10 bases fitting TRBD2. J was trimmed by 6 bases and V by 3 bases; bases with no gene match: 5. The CDR3 contains 15 residues. CDR1 and CDR2 (germline): SEHNR, FQNEAQ (reference sequence). As DNA, the CDR3 is TGTGCCAGCAGCTTCCTAGCGGGAGCCCGCAATGAGCAGTTCTTC. This gives the protein CASSFLAGARNEQFF.

The rearrangement joins TRBV9 to TRBJ2-5; 7 nucleotides agree with TRBD1. This CDR3 has 13 amino acids. J lost 2 bases, V lost 2 bases, and 0 bases had no gene match. Germline V gene data show CDR1 as SGDLS and CDR2 as YYNGEE. CDR3 nucleotide sequence: TGTGCCAGCAGCGTGGGACAGCAAGAGACCCAGTACTTC. Its translation is CASSVGQQETQYF. The full variable domain, rest sourced from reference TRBV9 and TRBJ2-5, is DSGVTQTPKHLITATGQRVTLRCSPRSGDLSVYWYQQSLDQGLQFLIQYYNGEERAKGNILERFSAQQFPDLHSELNLSSLELGDSALYFCASSVGQQETQYFGPGTRLLVL.

This chain connects TRBV5-6 to TRBJ2-3, with 11 nucleotides matching TRBD1. With 3 bases clipped from V and 6 bases from J, the junction kept 6 bases outside the gene matches. This CDR3 is built from 15 residues. The V gene's germline CDR1 is SGHDT and CDR2 YYEEEE. This CDR3 is CASSSGQGDLDTQYF. The CDR3 DNA sequence: TGTGCCAGCAGCTCGGGACAGGGGGACCTGGATACGCAGTATTTT.

The CDR3 spells CASSTGTGRTEQYF. CDR3 sequence (DNA): TGTGCCAGCAGTACCGGGACAGGGCGGACCGAGCAGTACTTC. The chain recombines TRBV6-2 or TRBV6-3 with TRBJ2-7; 9 bases agree with TRBD1. Germline CDR1 and CDR2: MNHEY and SVGEGT. With 5 bases clipped from V and 6 bases from J, the junction kept 8 bases outside the gene matches. The CDR3 has 14 residues.

This clone was detected only a few times. V is TRBV6-1 and J is TRBJ1-5; D is unresolved. The germline gives CDR1 MNHNS, CDR2 SASEGT. Trimming cost V 2 bases and J 1 base, with 15 bases left between them. The length of the CDR3 is 17 residues. CDR3 coding DNA: TGTGCCAGCAGTGAACCCTATGGGGTAGGGAGCAATCAGCCCCAGCATTTT. It encodes CASSEPYGVGSNQPQHF.

This clone has at least ten counts. A read error may produce the germline difference seen at one junction end. This chain links TRBV7-7 with TRBJ2-1; the match to TRBD2 covers 9 bases. This CDR3 has 16 amino acids. CDR1 and CDR2 (germline): SSHAT, FNYEAQ (reference sequence). CDR3 coding DNA: TGTGCTAGCAGCTTAGCACTCGCGGGGGGGCCCAATGAGCAGTTCTTC. This sequence encodes CASSLALAGGPNEQFF.

V gene TRBV7-2 combines with J gene TRBJ2-1; 7 bases line up with TRBD2. Germline V gene lookup returns CDR1 SGHTA and CDR2 FQGNSA. With V trimmed by 4 bases and J by 6 bases, 9 bases remained unmatched. The CDR3 has 15 residues. The CDR3 protein is CASSYSGTIFNEQFF. CDR3 nucleotides: TGTGCCAGCAGCTACTCCGGGACTATCTTCAATGAGCAGTTCTTC. The variable domain in full, with the rest retrieved from reference TRBV7-2 and TRBJ2-1, is GAGVSQSPSNKVTEKGKDVELRCDPISGHTALYWYRQSLGQGLEFLIYFQGNSAPDKSGLPSDRFSAERTGGSVSTLTIQRTQQEDSAVYLCASSYSGTIFNEQFFGPGTRLTVL.

The CDR3 reads CSAGLYNEQFF. As DNA, the CDR3 is TGCAGCGCAGGTCTCTACAATGAGCAGTTCTTC. The genes are TRBV29-1 and TRBJ2-1; D gene unclear. The CDR3 totals 11 residues. Germline assignment: CDR1 SQVTM and CDR2 ANQGSEA. V lost 7 bases and J lost 3, with 7 bases in between.

The rearrangement links TRBV29-1 to TRBJ1-2; possibly TRBD1 for D (5 bases). Trimming took off 7 bases at V and 5 bases at J, with 14 bases between the two ends. The CDR3 runs 12 residues. Germline V gives CDR1 SQVTM, CDR2 ANQGSEA. The CDR3 spells CSGTGTQYGYTF. CDR3 nucleotide sequence: TGCAGCGGGACCGGGACGCAATATGGCTACACCTTC.

CDR3 protein: CASSFQGGLYGYTF. The CDR3 bases are TGTGCCAGCAGCTTCCAAGGGGGCCTCTATGGCTACACCTTC. This chain links TRBV7-2 with TRBJ1-2; 7 nucleotides match TRBD1. Germline trimming cut 3 bases from V and 4 bases from J; bases unmatched to any gene: 5. CDR1 and CDR2 from the germline V gene are SGHTA and FQGNSA. The CDR3 covers 14 residues.

As to this clone: Other nucleotide sequences from this sample produce the same CDR3. The chain is built from TRBV5-4 and TRBJ1-2; no reliable D call. Germline V gene lookup returns CDR1 SGHNT and CDR2 YYREEE (reference sequence). Trimming stripped 0 bases from V and 4 bases from J, with 7 bases between. This CDR3 is 13 amino acids long. The CDR3 sequence is CASSLEGPYGYTF. CDR3 nucleotides: TGTGCCAGCAGCTTGGAGGGTCCCTATGGCTACACCTTC.

This clone was seen a few times. The V gene is TRBV2, the J gene TRBJ2-7, with unresolved D. Germline-derived CDR1 and CDR2 are SNHLY and FYNNEI. The CDR3 length is 12 residues. With 6 bases removed from V and 5 bases from J, the gap between germline ends came to 11 bases. The CDR3 loop is CASSGPPDEQYF. In nucleotides, the CDR3 is TGTGCCAGCAGCGGCCCCCCCGACGAGCAGTACTTC.

This rearrangement joins TRBV7-2 to TRBJ1-2; a possible D gene is TRBD1 (5 bases). V dropped 1 base and J dropped 2 bases, with 11 bases sitting between them. CDR3 length: 15 residues. Germline V CDR1 and CDR2: SGHTA, FQGNSA. The CDR3 sequence is CASSLGRAGNYGYTF. The CDR3 coding sequence is TGTGCCAGCAGCTTAGGCCGAGCAGGGAACTATGGCTACACCTTC.

The rearrangement uses TRBV5-4 and TRBJ1-1; no clear D. The germline V gene has CDR1 SGHNT and CDR2 YYREEE (reference sequence). This CDR3 comprises 14 residues. Deletions cut 4 bases from V and 3 bases from J, with 13 bases between. The CDR3 nucleotides are TGTGCCAGCAGCCGTGGCATCGGGGACACTGAAGCTTTCTTT. This gives the protein CASSRGIGDTEAFF.

The rearrangement links TRBV6-5 to TRBJ1-1; unclear D gene. CDR1 is MNHEY, CDR2 SVGAGI, per germline. Trimming stripped 2 bases from V and 1 base from J, with 8 bases between. This CDR3 comprises 14 residues. CDR3 DNA: TGTGCCAGCAGTTACGTTCAGGCGAACACTGAAGCTTTCTTT. As protein: CASSYVQANTEAFF.

The chain uses TRBV9 and TRBJ1-1; 7 bases are shared with TRBD1. This CDR3 region has 16 residues. J was trimmed by 1 base and V by 0 bases; bases with no gene match: 6. Germline CDR1 SGDLS, CDR2 YYNGEE. CDR3 in amino acids: CASSVVTGNKNTEAFF. In nucleotides, the CDR3 is TGTGCCAGCAGCGTAGTGACAGGGAATAAGAACACTGAAGCTTTCTTT.

The CDR3 here is CAWSAPPLYTQYF. Here the CDR3 DNA reads TGTGCCTGGAGTGCGCCCCCTTTGTATACGCAGTATTTT. This rearrangement joins TRBV30 to TRBJ2-3, with no clear D. The CDR3 has 13 amino acids. Germline CDR1 reads GTSNPN; CDR2 reads SVGIG (reference sequence). The V and J ends lost 1 base and 7 bases respectively, with 12 bases between them.

The chain has TRBV5-1 and TRBJ2-5, with 10 bases identical to TRBD2. The CDR3 has 14 amino acids. Germline V gene data show CDR1 as SGHRS and CDR2 as YFSETQ. J was trimmed by 2 bases and V by 5 bases; bases with no gene match: 3. The CDR3 DNA reads as TGCGCCAGCAGACCTAGCGGGGGACAAGAGACCCAGTACTTC. Protein: CASRPSGGQETQYF.

This clone was observed a single time. CDR3 protein: CASSQLVSLNDYTF. The CDR3 coding sequence is TGTGCCAGCAGCCAACTAGTATCTCTCAATGACTACACCTTC. V usage is TRBV14 and J usage is TRBJ1-2; no clear D. Trimming removed 2 bases at V and 10 bases at J, with 17 bases between. CDR1 and CDR2 (germline): SGHDN, FVKESK. The length of the CDR3 is 14 residues.

This sequence joins TRBV7-2 and TRBJ1-2; D possibly corresponds to TRBD1 (6 bases). The CDR3 length is 15 residues. In germline, CDR1 is SGHTA, CDR2 FQGNSA. Trimming took off 5 bases at V and 8 bases at J, with 21 bases between the two ends. As DNA, the CDR3 is TGTGCCAGCAGCATAGGAGTTACAGGGTTGGGCGGCTACACCTTC. Translated: CASSIGVTGLGGYTF.

This chain connects TRBV29-1 to TRBJ1-2; a weak D match, TRBD1 (5 bases). CDR3 length: 15 residues. Trimming took off 4 bases at V and 0 bases at J, with 15 bases between the two ends. Germline assignment: CDR1 SQVTM and CDR2 ANQGSEA. CDR3: CSVGQNRFSNYGYTF. DNA of the CDR3: TGCAGCGTTGGACAGAACCGATTTTCTAACTATGGCTACACCTTC.